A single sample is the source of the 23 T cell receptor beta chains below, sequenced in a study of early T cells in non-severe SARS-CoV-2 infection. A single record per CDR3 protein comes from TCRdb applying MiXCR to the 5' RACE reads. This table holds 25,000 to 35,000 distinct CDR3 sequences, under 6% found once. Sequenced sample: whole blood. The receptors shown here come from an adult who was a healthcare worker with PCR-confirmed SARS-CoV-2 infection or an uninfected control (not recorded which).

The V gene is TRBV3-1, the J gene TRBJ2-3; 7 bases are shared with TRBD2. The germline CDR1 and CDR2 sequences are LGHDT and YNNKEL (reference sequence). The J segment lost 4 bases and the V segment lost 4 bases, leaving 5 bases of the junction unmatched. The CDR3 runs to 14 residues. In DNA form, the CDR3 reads TGTGCCAGCAGCCGCGGACTAGAAGCAGATACGCAGTATTTT. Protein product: CASSRGLEADTQYF.

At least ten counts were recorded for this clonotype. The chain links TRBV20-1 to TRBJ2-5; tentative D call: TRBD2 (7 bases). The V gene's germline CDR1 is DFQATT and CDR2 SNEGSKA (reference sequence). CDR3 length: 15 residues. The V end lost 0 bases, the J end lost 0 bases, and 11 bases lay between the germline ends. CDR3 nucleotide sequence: TGCAGTGCTAGAGATGGGAGGGGGTACCAAGAGACCCAGTACTTC. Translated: CSARDGRGYQETQYF.

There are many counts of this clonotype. The chain's CDR3 is CSATQTGPHQPQHF. CDR3 coding DNA: TGCAGTGCCACTCAGACAGGGCCGCATCAGCCCCAGCATTTT. This sequence joins TRBV20-1 and TRBJ1-5; 7 bases are shared with TRBD1. Germline CDR1 reads DFQATT; CDR2 reads SNEGSKA (reference sequence). V shed 6 bases and J 5 bases; nucleotides not matched to a gene: 10. This CDR3 contains 14 residues.

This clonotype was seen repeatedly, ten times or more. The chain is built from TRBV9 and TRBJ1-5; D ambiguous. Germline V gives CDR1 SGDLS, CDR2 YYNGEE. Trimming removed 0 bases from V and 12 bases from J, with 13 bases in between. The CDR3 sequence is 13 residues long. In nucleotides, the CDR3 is TGTGCCAGCAGCGTAGATCCCGGAAAGATCCAGCATTTT. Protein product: CASSVDPGKIQHF.

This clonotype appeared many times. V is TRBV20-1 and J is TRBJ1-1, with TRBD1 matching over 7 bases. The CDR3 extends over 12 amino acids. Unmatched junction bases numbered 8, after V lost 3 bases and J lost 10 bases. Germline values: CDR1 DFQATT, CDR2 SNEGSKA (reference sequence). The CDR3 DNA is TGCAGTGCTAGTATAGGGGGCCTCGGAGCTTTCTTT. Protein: CSASIGGLGAFF.

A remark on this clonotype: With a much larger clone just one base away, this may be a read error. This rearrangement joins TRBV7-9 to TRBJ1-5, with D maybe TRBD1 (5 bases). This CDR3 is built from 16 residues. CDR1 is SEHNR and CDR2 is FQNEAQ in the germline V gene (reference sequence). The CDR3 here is CASSLGGARGNQPRHF. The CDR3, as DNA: TGTGCCAGCAGCTTAGGGGGCGCCCGGGGCAATCAGCCCCGGCATTTT.

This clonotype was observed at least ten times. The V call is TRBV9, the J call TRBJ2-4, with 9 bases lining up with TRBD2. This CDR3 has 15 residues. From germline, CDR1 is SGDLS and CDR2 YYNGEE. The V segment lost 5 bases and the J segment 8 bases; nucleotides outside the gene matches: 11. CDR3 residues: CASSSGGSREHIQYF. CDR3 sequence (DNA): TGTGCCAGCAGTAGCGGGGGTTCGCGGGAGCACATTCAGTACTTC. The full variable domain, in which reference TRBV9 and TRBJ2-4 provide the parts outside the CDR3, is DSGVTQTPKHLITATGQRVTLRCSPRSGDLSVYWYQQSLDQGLQFLIQYYNGEERAKGNILERFSAQQFPDLHSELNLSSLELGDSALYFCASSSGGSREHIQYFGAGTRLSVL.

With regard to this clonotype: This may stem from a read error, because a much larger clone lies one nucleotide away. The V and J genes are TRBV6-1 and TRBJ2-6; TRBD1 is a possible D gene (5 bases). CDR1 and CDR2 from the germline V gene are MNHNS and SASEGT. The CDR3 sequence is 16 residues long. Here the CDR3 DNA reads TGTGCCAGCAGTGGTCCCCGGTCCTTTGGGGCCAACATCCTGACTTTC. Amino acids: CASSGPRSFGANILTF.

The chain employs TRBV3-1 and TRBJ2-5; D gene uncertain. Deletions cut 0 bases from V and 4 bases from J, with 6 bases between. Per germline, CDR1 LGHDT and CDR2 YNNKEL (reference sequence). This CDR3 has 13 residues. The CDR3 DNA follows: TGTGCCAGCAGCCAAGATTGGTCAGAGACCCAGTACTTC. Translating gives CASSQDWSETQYF.

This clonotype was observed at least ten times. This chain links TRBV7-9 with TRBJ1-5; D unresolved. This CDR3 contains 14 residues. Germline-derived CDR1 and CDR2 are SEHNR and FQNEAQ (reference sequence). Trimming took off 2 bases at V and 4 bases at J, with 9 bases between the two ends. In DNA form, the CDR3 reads TGTGCCAGCAGCTTAAGTATAGGGAATCAGCCCCAGCATTTT. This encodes CASSLSIGNQPQHF.

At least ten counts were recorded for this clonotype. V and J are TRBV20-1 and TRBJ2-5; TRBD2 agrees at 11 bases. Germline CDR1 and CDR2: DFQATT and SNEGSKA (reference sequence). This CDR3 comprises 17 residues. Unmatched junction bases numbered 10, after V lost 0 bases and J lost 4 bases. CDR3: CSARDLGLAVEIETQYF. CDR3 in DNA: TGCAGTGCTAGAGATTTGGGACTAGCGGTCGAGATAGAGACCCAGTACTTC.

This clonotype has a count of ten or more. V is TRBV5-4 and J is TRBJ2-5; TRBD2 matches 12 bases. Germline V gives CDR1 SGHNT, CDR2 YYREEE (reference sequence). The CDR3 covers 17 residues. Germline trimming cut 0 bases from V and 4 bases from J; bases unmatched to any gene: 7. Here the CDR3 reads CASSLAPSGGAAETQYF. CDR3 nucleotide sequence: TGTGCCAGCAGCTTGGCGCCTAGCGGGGGGGCGGCAGAGACCCAGTACTTC.

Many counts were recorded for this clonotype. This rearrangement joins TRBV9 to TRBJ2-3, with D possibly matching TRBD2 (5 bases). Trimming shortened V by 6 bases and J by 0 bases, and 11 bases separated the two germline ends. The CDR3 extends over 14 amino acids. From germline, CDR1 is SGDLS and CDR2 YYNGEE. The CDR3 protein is CASNFRGSTDTQYF. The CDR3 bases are TGTGCCAGCAACTTTCGGGGTAGCACAGATACGCAGTATTTT.

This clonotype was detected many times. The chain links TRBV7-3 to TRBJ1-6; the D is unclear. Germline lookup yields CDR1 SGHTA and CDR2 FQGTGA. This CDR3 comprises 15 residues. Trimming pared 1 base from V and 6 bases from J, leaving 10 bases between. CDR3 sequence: CASSLNSGVNSPLHF. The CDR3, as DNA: TGTGCCAGCAGCTTAAATTCGGGAGTTAATTCACCCCTCCACTTT.

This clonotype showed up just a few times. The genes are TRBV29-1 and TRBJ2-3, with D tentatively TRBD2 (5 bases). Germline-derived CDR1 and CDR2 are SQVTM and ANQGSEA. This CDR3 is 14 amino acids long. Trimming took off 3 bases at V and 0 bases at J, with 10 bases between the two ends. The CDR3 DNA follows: TGCAGCGTTGACTCGGGGTCGAGCACAGATACGCAGTATTTT. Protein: CSVDSGSSTDTQYF.

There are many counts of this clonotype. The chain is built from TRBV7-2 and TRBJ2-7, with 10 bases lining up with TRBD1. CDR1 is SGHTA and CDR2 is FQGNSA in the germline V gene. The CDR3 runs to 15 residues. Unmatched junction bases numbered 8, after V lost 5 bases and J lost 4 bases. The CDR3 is CASSEGQGSLYEQYF. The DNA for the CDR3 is TGTGCCAGCAGCGAGGGACAGGGGAGCTTGTACGAGCAGTACTTC.

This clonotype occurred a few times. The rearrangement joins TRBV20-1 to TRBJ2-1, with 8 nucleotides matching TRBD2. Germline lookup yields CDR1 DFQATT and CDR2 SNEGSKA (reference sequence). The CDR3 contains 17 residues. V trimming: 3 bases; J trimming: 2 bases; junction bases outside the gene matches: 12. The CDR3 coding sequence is TGCAGTGCTAGTTATCGGAGTAGCGGGACTACCTACAATGAGCAGTTCTTC. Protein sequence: CSASYRSSGTTYNEQFF.

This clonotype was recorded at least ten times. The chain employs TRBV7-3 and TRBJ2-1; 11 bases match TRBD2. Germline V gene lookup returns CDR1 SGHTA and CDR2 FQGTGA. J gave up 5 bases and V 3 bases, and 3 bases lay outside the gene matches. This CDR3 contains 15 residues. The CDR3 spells CASSFLAGGHNEQFF. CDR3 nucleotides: TGTGCCAGCAGCTTTCTAGCGGGGGGTCACAATGAGCAGTTCTTC. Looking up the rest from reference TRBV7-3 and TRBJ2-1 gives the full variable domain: GAGVSQTPSNKVTEKGKYVELRCDPISGHTALYWYRQSLGQGPEFLIYFQGTGAADDSGLPNDRFFAVRPEGSVSTLKIQRTERGDSAVYLCASSFLAGGHNEQFFGPGTRLTVL.

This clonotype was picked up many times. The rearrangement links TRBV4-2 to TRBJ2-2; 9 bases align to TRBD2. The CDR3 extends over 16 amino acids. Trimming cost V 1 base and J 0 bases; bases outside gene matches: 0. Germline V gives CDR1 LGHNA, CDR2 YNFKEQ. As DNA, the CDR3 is TGTGCCAGCAGCCAAGGACTAGCGGCGAACACCGGGGAGCTGTTTTTT. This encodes CASSQGLAANTGELFF.

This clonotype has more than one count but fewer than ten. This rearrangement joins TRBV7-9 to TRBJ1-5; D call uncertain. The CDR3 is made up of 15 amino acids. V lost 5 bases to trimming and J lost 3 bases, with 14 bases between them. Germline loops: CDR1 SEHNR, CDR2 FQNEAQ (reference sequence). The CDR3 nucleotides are TGTGCCAGCAGCCTGATCAGCCACCTCAATCAGCCCCAGCATTTT. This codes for CASSLISHLNQPQHF.

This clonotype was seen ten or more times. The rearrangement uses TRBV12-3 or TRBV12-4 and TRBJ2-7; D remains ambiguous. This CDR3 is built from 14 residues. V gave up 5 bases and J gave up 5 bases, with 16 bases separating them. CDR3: CASSGLLIGHEQYF. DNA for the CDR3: TGTGCCAGCAGTGGGCTACTCATAGGCCACGAGCAGTACTTC.

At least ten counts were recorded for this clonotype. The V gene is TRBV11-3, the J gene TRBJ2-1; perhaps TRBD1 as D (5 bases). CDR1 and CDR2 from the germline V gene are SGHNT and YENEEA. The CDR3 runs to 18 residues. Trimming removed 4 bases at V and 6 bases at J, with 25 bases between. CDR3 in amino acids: CASSSSFLRLGRSNEQFF. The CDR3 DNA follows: TGTGCCAGCAGCTCCTCCTTCTTGAGACTGGGGCGAAGCAATGAGCAGTTCTTC. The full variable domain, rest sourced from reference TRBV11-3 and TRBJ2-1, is EAGVVQSPRYKIIEKKQPVAFWCNPISGHNTLYWYLQNLGQGPELLIRYENEEAVDDSQLPKDRFSAERLKGVDSTLKIQPAELGDSAVYLCASSSSFLRLGRSNEQFFGPGTRLTVL.

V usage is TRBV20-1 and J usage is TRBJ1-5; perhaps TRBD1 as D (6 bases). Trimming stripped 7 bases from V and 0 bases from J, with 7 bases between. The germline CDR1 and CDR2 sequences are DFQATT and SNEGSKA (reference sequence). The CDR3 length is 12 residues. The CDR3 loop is CSGRGSNQPQHF. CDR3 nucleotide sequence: TGCAGTGGCAGGGGTAGCAATCAGCCCCAGCATTTT.